These T cell receptor beta chains were read from a single sample in a study of CD8 T cells in ankylosing spondylitis. TCRdb re-derived calls from the 5' RACE reads in MiXCR, one entry per CDR3 protein. Of around 890,000 distinct CDR3 sequences in the sample, roughly 12% are singletons; the top ten hold about 0.5%. Input material: blood, either unsorted or a sorted T cell fraction (not recorded which). The receptors were gathered from a male donor with ankylosing spondylitis. Both conserved end residues are part of each CDR3. Fields, in order: clone size, J gene, V gene, D gene, CDR3 DNA, CDR3 protein. A D gene is named only where the DNA matches it firmly. Some rows mark clone size as missing; the rest say once, few, many or name a class of expanded clone.

abundance: many
j_gene: TRBJ1-1
v_gene: TRBV12-3/TRBV12-4
d_gene: NA
CDR3nt: TGTGCCAGCAGGTTGATGAACACTGAAGCTTTCTTT
CDR3aa: CASRLMNTEAFF

abundance: many
j_gene: TRBJ2-5
v_gene: TRBV7-2
d_gene: NA
CDR3nt: TGTGCCAGCAGCCTAAAAGGAATGTGGGGGGAGACCCAGTACTTC
CDR3aa: CASSLKGMWGETQYF

abundance: NA
j_gene: TRBJ2-1
v_gene: TRBV5-1
d_gene: NA
CDR3nt: TGCGCCAGCAGCTTGGGTCCTGCCCTATCCTACAATGAGCAGTTCTTC
CDR3aa: CASSLGPALSYNEQFF

abundance: few
j_gene: TRBJ1-2
v_gene: TRBV12-3/TRBV12-4
d_gene: NA
CDR3nt: TGTGCCAGCAGTTTAAGCAGGCTGGGGCACTATGGCTACACCTTC
CDR3aa: CASSLSRLGHYGYTF

abundance: NA
j_gene: TRBJ2-2
v_gene: TRBV7-2
d_gene: TRBD1
CDR3nt: TGTGCCAGCAGCGCGTTGGGACAGGGGTACGCCGGGGAGCTGTTTTTT
CDR3aa: CASSALGQGYAGELFF

abundance: few
j_gene: TRBJ1-2
v_gene: TRBV7-8
d_gene: NA
CDR3nt: TGTGCCAGCAGCCAGCGGGGGGGCCCTGGCTACACCTTC
CDR3aa: CASSQRGGPGYTF

abundance: NA
j_gene: TRBJ1-1
v_gene: TRBV5-5
d_gene: TRBD1
CDR3nt: TGTGCCAGCAGTGCCTGGACAGGGGGGAACACTGAAGCTTTCTTT
CDR3aa: CASSAWTGGNTEAFF

abundance: NA
j_gene: TRBJ2-1
v_gene: TRBV28
d_gene: TRBD2
CDR3nt: TGTGCCAGCAGTATCATAGGACTAGCGGGAGTATACAATGAGCAGTTCTTC
CDR3aa: CASSIIGLAGVYNEQFF

abundance: few
j_gene: TRBJ1-1
v_gene: TRBV10-3
d_gene: TRBD1
CDR3nt: TGTGCCATCACCCCTTCTGGACAGGGAGGGATGAACACTGAAGCTTTCTTT
CDR3aa: CAITPSGQGGMNTEAFF

abundance: many
j_gene: TRBJ2-1
v_gene: TRBV7-9
d_gene: NA
CDR3nt: TGTGCCAGCAGCTTATTGAGTGTCTCCTACAATGAGCAGTTCTTC
CDR3aa: CASSLLSVSYNEQFF

abundance: few
j_gene: TRBJ1-2
v_gene: TRBV29-1
d_gene: NA
CDR3nt: TGCAGCGTTGTACCGGGCCTCTATGGCTACACCTTC
CDR3aa: CSVVPGLYGYTF

abundance: NA
j_gene: TRBJ1-2
v_gene: TRBV5-1
d_gene: TRBD1
CDR3nt: TGCGCCAGCAGCGTCCAACAGGGGGGTCTCTATGGCTACACCTTC
CDR3aa: CASSVQQGGLYGYTF